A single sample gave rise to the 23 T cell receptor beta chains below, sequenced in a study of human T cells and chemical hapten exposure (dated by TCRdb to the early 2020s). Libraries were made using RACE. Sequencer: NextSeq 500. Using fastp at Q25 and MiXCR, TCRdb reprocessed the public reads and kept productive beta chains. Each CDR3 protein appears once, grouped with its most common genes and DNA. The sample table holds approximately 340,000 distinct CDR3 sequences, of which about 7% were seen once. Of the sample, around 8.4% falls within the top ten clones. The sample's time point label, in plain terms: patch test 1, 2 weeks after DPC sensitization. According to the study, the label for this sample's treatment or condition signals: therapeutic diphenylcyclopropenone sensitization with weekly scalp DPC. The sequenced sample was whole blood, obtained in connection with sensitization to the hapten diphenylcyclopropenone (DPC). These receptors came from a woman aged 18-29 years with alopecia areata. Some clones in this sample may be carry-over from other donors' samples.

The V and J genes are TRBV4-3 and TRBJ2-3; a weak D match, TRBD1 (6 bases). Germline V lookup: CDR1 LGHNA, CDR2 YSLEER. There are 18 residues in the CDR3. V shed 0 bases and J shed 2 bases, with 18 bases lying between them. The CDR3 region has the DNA TGCGCCAGCAGCCAAGAGCCCATGGGGGCAGGGTTCACAGATACGCAGTATTTT. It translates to CASSQEPMGAGFTDTQYF.

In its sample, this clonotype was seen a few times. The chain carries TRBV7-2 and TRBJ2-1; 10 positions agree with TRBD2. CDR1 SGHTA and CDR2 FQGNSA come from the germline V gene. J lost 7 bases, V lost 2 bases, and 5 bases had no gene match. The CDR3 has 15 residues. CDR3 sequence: CASSLKRGGRNEQFF. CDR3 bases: TGTGCCAGCAGCTTAAAGCGGGGGGGCCGAAATGAGCAGTTCTTC. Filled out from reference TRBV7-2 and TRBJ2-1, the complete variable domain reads GAGVSQSPSNKVTEKGKDVELRCDPISGHTALYWYRQSLGQGLEFLIYFQGNSAPDKSGLPSDRFSAERTGGSVSTLTIQRTQQEDSAVYLCASSLKRGGRNEQFFGPGTRLTVL.

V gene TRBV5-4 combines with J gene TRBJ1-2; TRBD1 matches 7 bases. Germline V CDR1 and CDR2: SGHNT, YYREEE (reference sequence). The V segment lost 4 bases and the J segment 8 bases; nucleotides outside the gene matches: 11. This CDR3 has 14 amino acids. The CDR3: CASSRWEGATGYTF. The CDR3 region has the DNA TGTGCCAGCAGCCGTTGGGAGGGGGCGACCGGCTACACCTTC.

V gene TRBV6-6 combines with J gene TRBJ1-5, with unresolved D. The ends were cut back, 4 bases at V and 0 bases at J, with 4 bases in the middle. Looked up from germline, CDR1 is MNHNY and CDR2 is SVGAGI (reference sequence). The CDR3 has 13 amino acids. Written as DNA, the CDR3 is TGTGCCAGCAGTTCCCGTAGCAATCAGCCCCAGCATTTT. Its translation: CASSSRSNQPQHF.

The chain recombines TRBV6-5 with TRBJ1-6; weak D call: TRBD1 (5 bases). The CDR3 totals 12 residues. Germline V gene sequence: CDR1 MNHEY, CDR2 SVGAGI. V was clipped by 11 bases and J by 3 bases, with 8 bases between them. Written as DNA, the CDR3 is TGTGCCTCGACAGACTATAATTCACCCCTCCACTTT. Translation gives CASTDYNSPLHF.

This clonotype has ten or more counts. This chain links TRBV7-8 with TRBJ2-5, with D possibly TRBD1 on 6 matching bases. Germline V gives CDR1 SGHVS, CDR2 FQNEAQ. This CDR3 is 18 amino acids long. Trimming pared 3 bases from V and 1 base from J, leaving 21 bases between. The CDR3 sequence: CASSLGASTMTSQETQYF. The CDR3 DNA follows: TGTGCCAGCAGCTTGGGGGCTAGCACTATGACATCCCAAGAGACCCAGTACTTC. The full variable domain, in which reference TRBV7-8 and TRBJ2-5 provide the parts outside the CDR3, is GAGVSQSPRYKVAKRGQDVALRCDPISGHVSLFWYQQALGQGPEFLTYFQNEAQLDKSGLPSDRFFAERPEGSVSTLKIQRTQQEDSAVYLCASSLGASTMTSQETQYFGPGTRLLVL.

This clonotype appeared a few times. CDR3 nucleotide sequence: TGTGCCAGCAGGTCCCCCTACGAGCAGTACTTC. It translates to CASRSPYEQYF. The chain carries TRBV28 and TRBJ2-7, with D unclear. Germline-derived CDR1 and CDR2 are MDHEN and SYDVKM. V gave up 6 bases and J gave up 2 bases, with 5 bases separating them. The CDR3 is 11 amino acids.

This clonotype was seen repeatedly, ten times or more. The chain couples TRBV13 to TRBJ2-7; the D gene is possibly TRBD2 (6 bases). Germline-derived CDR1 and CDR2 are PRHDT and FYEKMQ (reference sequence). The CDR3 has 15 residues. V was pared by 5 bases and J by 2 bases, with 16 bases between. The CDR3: CASSGGTVSTYEQYF. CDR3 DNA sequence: TGTGCCAGCAGCGGCGGGACTGTAAGTACCTACGAGCAGTACTTC. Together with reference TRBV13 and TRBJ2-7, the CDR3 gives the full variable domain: AAGVIQSPRHLIKEKRETATLKCYPIPRHDTVYWYQQGPGQDPQFLISFYEKMQSDKGSIPDRFSAQQFSDYHSELNMSSLELGDSALYFCASSGGTVSTYEQYFGPGTRLTVT.

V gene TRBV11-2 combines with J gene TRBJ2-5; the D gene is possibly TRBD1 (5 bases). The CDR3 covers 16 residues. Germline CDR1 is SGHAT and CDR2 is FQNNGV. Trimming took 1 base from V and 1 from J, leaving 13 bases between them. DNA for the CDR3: TGTGCCAGCAGCTTAGCCCCCGGGCAGGGCCAAGAGACCCAGTACTTC. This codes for CASSLAPGQGQETQYF.

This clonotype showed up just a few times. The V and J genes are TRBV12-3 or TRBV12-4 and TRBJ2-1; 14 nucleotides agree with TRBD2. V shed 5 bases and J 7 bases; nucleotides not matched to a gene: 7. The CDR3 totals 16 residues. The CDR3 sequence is CASSPMGTSGGNEQFF. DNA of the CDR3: TGTGCCAGCAGTCCAATGGGGACTAGCGGGGGAAATGAGCAGTTCTTC.

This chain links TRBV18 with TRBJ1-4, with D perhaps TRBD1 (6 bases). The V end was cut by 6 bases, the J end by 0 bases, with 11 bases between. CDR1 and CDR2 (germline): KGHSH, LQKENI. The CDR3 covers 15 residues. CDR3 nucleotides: TGTGCCAGCTCCCTCAACAGGGCAACTAATGAAAAACTGTTTTTT. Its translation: CASSLNRATNEKLFF.

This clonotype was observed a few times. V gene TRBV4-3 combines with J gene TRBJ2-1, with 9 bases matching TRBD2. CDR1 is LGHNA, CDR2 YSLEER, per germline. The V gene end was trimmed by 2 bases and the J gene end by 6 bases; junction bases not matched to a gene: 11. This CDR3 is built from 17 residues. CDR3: CASSQLPPAGGPNEQFF. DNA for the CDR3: TGCGCCAGCAGCCAACTCCCCCCAGCGGGGGGACCCAATGAGCAGTTCTTC.

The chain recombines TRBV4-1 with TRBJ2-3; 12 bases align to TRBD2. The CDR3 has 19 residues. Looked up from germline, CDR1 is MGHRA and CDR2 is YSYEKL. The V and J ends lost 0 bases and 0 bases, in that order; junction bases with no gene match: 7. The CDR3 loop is CASSQERLAGGLSTDTQYF. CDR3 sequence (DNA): TGCGCCAGCAGCCAAGAACGGCTAGCGGGGGGGCTGAGCACAGATACGCAGTATTTT.

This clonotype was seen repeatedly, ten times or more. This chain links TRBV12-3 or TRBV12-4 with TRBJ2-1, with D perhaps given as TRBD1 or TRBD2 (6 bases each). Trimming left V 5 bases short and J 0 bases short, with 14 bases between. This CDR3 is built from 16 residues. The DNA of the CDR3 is TGTGCCAGCAGTATGGGGGGCCTAACCTCCTACAATGAGCAGTTCTTC. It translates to CASSMGGLTSYNEQFF.

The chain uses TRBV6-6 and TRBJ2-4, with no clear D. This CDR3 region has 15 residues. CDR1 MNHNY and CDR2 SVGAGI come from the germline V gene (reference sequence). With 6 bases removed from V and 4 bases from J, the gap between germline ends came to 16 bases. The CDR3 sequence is CASSLTVAGKNIQYF. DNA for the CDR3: TGTGCCAGCAGCCTGACCGTAGCCGGGAAAAACATTCAGTACTTC.

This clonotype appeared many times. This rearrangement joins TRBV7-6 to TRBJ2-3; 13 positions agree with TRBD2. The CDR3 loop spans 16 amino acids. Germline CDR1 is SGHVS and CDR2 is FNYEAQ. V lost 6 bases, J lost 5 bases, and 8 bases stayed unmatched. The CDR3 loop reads CASSSVLAGGQDTQYF. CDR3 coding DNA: TGTGCCAGCAGTTCCGTACTAGCGGGGGGGCAAGATACGCAGTATTTT. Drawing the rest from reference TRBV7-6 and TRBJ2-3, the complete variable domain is GAGVSQSPRYKVTKRGQDVALRCDPISGHVSLYWYRQALGQGPEFLTYFNYEAQQDKSGLPNDRFSAERPEGSISTLTIQRTEQRDSAMYRCASSSVLAGGQDTQYFGPGTRLTVL.

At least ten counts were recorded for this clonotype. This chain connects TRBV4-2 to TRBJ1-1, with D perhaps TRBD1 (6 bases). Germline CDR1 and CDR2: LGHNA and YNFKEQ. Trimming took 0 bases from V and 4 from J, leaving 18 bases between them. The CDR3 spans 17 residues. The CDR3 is CASSQDLPGALITEAFF. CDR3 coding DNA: TGTGCCAGCAGCCAAGATCTTCCAGGGGCCTTGATCACTGAAGCTTTCTTT.

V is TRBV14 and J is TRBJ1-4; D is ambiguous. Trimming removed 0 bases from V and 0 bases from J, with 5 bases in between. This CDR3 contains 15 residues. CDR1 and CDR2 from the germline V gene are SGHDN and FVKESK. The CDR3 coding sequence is TGTGCCAGCAGCCAAGATGGGTCAACTAATGAAAAACTGTTTTTT. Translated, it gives CASSQDGSTNEKLFF.

The CDR3 DNA reads TGTGCCAGCAGCAAAGGGACAGGAAGCTATGGCTACACCTTC. Translation gives CASSKGTGSYGYTF. V usage is TRBV3-1 and J usage is TRBJ1-2; 8 bases are a match to TRBD1. The germline V gene encodes CDR1 LGHDT and CDR2 YNNKEL (reference sequence). This CDR3 region has 14 residues. With V trimmed by 5 bases and J by 4 bases, 6 bases remained unmatched.

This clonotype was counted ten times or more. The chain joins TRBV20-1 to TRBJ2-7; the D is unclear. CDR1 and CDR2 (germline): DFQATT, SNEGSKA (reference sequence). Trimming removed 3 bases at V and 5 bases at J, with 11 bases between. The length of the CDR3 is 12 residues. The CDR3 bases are TGCAGTGCTAGTTGGGGAACGGACGAGCAGTACTTC. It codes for CSASWGTDEQYF.

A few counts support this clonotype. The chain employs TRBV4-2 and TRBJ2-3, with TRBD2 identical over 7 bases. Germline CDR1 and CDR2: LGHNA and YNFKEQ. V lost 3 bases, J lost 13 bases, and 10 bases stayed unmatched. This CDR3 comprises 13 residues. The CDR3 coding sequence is TGTGCCAGCAGCCAGGGGGGGACTGCGGAAGAGTATTTT. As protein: CASSQGGTAEEYF.

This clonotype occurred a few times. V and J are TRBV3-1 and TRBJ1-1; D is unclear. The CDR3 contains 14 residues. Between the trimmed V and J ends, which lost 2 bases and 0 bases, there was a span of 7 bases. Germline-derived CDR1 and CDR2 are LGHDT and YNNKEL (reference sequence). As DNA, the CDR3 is TGTGCCAGCAGCCAATCCTACGTGAACACTGAAGCTTTCTTT. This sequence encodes CASSQSYVNTEAFF.

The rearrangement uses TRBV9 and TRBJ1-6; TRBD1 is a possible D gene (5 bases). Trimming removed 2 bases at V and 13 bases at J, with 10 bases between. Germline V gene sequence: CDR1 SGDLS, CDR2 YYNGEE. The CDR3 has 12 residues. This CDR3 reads CASSVLWGPLHF. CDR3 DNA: TGTGCCAGCAGCGTTCTTTGGGGGCCCCTCCACTTT. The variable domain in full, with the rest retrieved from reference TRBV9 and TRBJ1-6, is DSGVTQTPKHLITATGQRVTLRCSPRSGDLSVYWYQQSLDQGLQFLIQYYNGEERAKGNILERFSAQQFPDLHSELNLSSLELGDSALYFCASSVLWGPLHFGNGTRLTVT.